This T cell receptor beta chain stems from a study of synovial regulatory T cells in juvenile arthritis. Study in general: One patient received methotrexate plus infliximab; one lacked treatment information.

The protocol was immunoSEQ multiplex PCR, while the TCRdb copy is restricted to in-frame clones and leaves out a portion. This repertoire includes approximately 7,000 clones. The CDR3 totals 14 residues. The protein alone is recorded here. Germline V gene data show CDR1 as MDHEN and CDR2 as SYDVKM. Median disease duration was approximately seven years, range 0.2-19.1. What was sequenced was Treg cells from blood. As for subset: remaining (HLA-DR-negative) circulating blood Treg cells. The gene calls are TRBV28 and TRBJ1-2; TCRdb designates TRBD1, a call that cannot be tested without DNA. The origin of this receptor is a donor aged 2-29 years with juvenile idiopathic arthritis. The CDR3 region is CASSLRRAFYGYTF.